One and the same sample provided the 14 T cell receptor beta chains below, sequenced in a study of CD8 T cells in Susac syndrome. Roughly 0.45 to 1 ug RNA was reverse transcribed with random hexamers. From the immunoSEQ multiplex PCR reads, TCRdb called clonotypes with MiXCR, one entry per CDR3 protein. The data hold around 90,000 distinct CDR3 sequences, with about 96% observed a single time. Sequencing input: CD8+ T cells from PBMCs. Receptors originate from a human donor with Susac syndrome.

The chain carries TRBV11-2 and TRBJ2-5; the D is unclear. CDR3 length: 11 amino acids. V was trimmed by 5 bases and J by 5 bases, leaving 6 bases between them. CDR1 and CDR2 from the germline V gene are SGHAT and FQNNGV. The CDR3 region is CASSRVETQYF. CDR3 nucleotide sequence: TGTGCCAGCAGCCGAGTGGAGACCCAGTACTTC.

The chain combines TRBV15 with TRBJ1-5, with 8 nucleotides matching TRBD1. The CDR3 spans 15 residues. Germline V gene sequence: CDR1 LNHNV, CDR2 YYDKDF (reference sequence). V gave up 0 bases and J gave up 7 bases; unmatched junction bases: 5. CDR3 sequence (DNA): TGTGCCACCAGCAGAGATCTGCCAGGGGGCCAGCCCCAGCATTTT. Its translation is CATSRDLPGGQPQHF. The complete variable domain, with remaining parts taken from reference TRBV15 and TRBJ1-5, reads DAMVIQNPRYQVTQFGKPVTLSCSQTLNHNVMYWYQQKSSQAPKLLFHYYDKDFNNEADTPDNFQSRRPNTSFCFLDIRSPGLGDTAMYLCATSRDLPGGQPQHFGDGTRLSIL.

This clonotype has only one observation. This chain links TRBV19 with TRBJ2-5; 8 bases align to TRBD1. In germline, CDR1 is LNHDA, CDR2 SQIVND (reference sequence). This CDR3 region has 14 residues. V was pared by 10 bases and J by 4 bases, with 11 bases of the junction left unmatched. CDR3 in amino acids: CATTPDRDRETQYF. The CDR3 coding sequence is TGTGCCACCACCCCGGACAGGGATAGAGAGACCCAGTACTTC. The complete variable domain, with remaining parts taken from reference TRBV19 and TRBJ2-5, reads DGGITQSPKYLFRKEGQNVTLSCEQNLNHDAMYWYRQDPGQGLRLIYYSQIVNDFQKGDIAEGYSVSREKKESFPLTVTSAQKNPTAFYLCATTPDRDRETQYFGPGTRLLVL.

V is TRBV3-1 and J is TRBJ2-7; 8 positions agree with TRBD1. With V trimmed by 4 bases and J by 6 bases, 11 bases remained unmatched. In germline, CDR1 is LGHDT, CDR2 YNNKEL (reference sequence). This CDR3 comprises 15 residues. The CDR3 nucleotides are TGTGCCAGCAGCCCGTTCCGGGACAGGAGTGGCGAGCAGTACTTC. This encodes CASSPFRDRSGEQYF.

This chain connects TRBV6-1 to TRBJ1-6; D perhaps matches TRBD1 (6 bases). The CDR3 sequence is 18 residues long. Looked up from germline, CDR1 is MNHNS and CDR2 is SASEGT. The ends were cut back, 7 bases at V and 8 bases at J, with 27 bases in the middle. The CDR3 DNA is TGTGCCAGCAACTCCCTCCCCCTTCAGGGGAAGCCCGATTCACCCCTCCACTTT. Translating gives CASNSLPLQGKPDSPLHF.

This clonotype was recorded only once. This chain connects TRBV7-2 to TRBJ1-2; D is unresolved. The CDR3 runs to 13 residues. Trimming cost V 4 bases and J 1 base, with 7 bases left between them. Per the germline V gene, CDR1 is SGHTA and CDR2 is FQGNSA. CDR3 in amino acids: CASSSDGNYGYTF. In DNA, the CDR3 is TGTGCCAGCAGCTCGGACGGTAACTATGGCTACACCTTC.

The chain employs TRBV20-1 and TRBJ2-7, with 9 bases aligning to TRBD2. The germline CDR1 and CDR2 sequences are DFQATT and SNEGSKA (reference sequence). The V segment lost 1 base and the J segment 6 bases; nucleotides outside the gene matches: 19. CDR3 size: 18 residues. The CDR3 sequence: CSARVPPTRSLAGREQYF. CDR3 in DNA: TGCAGTGCTAGAGTCCCTCCCACCCGATCACTAGCGGGCCGCGAGCAGTACTTC.

CDR3 sequence: CASSQGQGNAGYTF. The CDR3 region has the DNA TGCGCCAGCAGCCAGGGACAGGGGAACGCTGGCTACACCTTC. This chain joins TRBV4-3 and TRBJ1-2; 10 bases map to TRBD1. CDR1 LGHNA and CDR2 YSLEER come from the germline V gene. Losses at the gene ends were 3 bases for V and 7 bases for J; bases not matched to a gene: 5. There are 14 residues in the CDR3.

The rearrangement uses TRBV4-2 and TRBJ1-1; TRBD1 agrees at 10 bases. Germline V gene data show CDR1 as LGHNA and CDR2 as YNFKEQ. The CDR3 runs 17 residues. V was clipped by 4 bases and J by 0 bases; unmatched bases: 8. For the CDR3, the DNA is TGTGCCAGCAGCCGACAGGACAGGGGGATCATGAACACTGAAGCTTTCTTT. Residues: CASSRQDRGIMNTEAFF.

The chain has TRBV7-2 and TRBJ1-2, with 12 bases matching TRBD1. Germline CDR1 and CDR2: SGHTA and FQGNSA. The length of the CDR3 is 16 residues. V lost 5 bases, J lost 1 base, and 5 bases stayed unmatched. The CDR3 spells CASSGTGGRSNYGYTF. DNA of the CDR3: TGTGCCAGCAGCGGGACAGGGGGCAGGAGTAACTATGGCTACACCTTC.

The sample holds one count of this clonotype. V gene TRBV20-1 combines with J gene TRBJ1-5; D gene uncertain. The CDR3 covers 14 residues. Trimming stripped 2 bases from V and 5 bases from J, with 13 bases between. Per the germline V gene, CDR1 is DFQATT and CDR2 is SNEGSKA (reference sequence). CDR3 bases: TGCAGTGCTAGAACTTACCCGGGAGATCAGCCCCAGCATTTT. Translating gives CSARTYPGDQPQHF.

The chain is built from TRBV6-6 and TRBJ2-3; 10 nucleotides agree with TRBD2. Germline V lookup: CDR1 MNHNY, CDR2 SVGAGI (reference sequence). This CDR3 spans 14 amino acids. Germline trimming cut 8 bases from V and 3 bases from J; bases unmatched to any gene: 5. Here the CDR3 DNA reads TGTGCCAGCCGCGAGCGGGGGGGTACAGATACGCAGTATTTT. Its protein product is CASRERGGTDTQYF.

The genes are TRBV5-6 and TRBJ1-1, with 9 bases that match TRBD1. CDR1 is SGHDT, CDR2 YYEEEE, per germline. V trimming: 0 bases; J trimming: 7 bases; junction bases outside the gene matches: 4. CDR3 size: 14 residues. CDR3 bases: TGTGCCAGCAGCTTGGGGACAGGGGTCGATGAAGCTTTCTTT. Its protein product is CASSLGTGVDEAFF.

The chain uses TRBV20-1 and TRBJ1-2; D remains unclear. Germline CDR1 is DFQATT and CDR2 is SNEGSKA (reference sequence). Trimming took 6 bases from V and 4 from J, leaving 12 bases between them. The CDR3 is 12 amino acids. CDR3 amino acids: CSAAGFAYGYTF. CDR3 coding DNA: TGCAGTGCCGCGGGGTTCGCCTATGGCTACACCTTC.